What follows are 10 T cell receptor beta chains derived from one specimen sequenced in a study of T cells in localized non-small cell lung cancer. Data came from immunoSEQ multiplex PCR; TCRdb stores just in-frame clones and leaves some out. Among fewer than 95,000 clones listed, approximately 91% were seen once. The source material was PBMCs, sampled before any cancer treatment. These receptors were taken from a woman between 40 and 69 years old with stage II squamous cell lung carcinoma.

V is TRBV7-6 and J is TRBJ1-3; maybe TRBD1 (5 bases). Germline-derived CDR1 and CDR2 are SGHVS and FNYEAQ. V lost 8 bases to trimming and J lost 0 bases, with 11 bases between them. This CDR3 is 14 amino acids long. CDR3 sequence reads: CASGPGFSGNTIYF. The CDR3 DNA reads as TGTGCCAGCGGTCCAGGGTTCTCTGGAAACACCATATATTTT.

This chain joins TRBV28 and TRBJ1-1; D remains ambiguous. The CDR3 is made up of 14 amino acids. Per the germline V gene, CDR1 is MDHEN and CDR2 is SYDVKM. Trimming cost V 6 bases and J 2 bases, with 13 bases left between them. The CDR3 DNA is TGTGCCAGCAGCGCCCCTCTTCTAAACACTGAAGCTTTCTTT. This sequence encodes CASSAPLLNTEAFF.

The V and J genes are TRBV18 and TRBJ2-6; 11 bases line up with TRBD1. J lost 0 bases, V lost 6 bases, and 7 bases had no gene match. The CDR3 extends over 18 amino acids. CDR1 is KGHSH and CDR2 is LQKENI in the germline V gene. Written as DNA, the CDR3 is TGTGCCAGCTCCCCTGGACAGGGGGCCCTCTCTGGGGCCAACGTCCTGACTTTC. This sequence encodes CASSPGQGALSGANVLTF.

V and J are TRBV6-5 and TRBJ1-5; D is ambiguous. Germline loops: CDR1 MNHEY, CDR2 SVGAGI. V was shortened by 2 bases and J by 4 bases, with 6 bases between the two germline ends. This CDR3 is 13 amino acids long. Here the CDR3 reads CASSYSWNQPQHF. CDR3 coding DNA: TGTGCCAGCAGTTACAGCTGGAATCAGCCCCAGCATTTT.

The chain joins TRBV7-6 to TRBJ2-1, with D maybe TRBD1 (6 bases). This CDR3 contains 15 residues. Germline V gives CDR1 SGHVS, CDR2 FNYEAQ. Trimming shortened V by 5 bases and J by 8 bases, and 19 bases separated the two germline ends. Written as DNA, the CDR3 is TGTGCCAGCAGCACCCCGGGACAAGTTTTGGATGAGCAGTTCTTC. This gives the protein CASSTPGQVLDEQFF.

CDR3 sequence reads: CASSRPGLVLTDTQYF. DNA of the CDR3: TGTGCCAGCAGCCGCCCGGGACTAGTGCTCACAGATACGCAGTATTTT. The chain is built from TRBV5-6 and TRBJ2-3; 8 bases agree with TRBD2. The CDR3 has 16 residues. Germline CDR1 is SGHDT and CDR2 is YYEEEE. The V gene end was trimmed by 4 bases and the J gene end by 2 bases; junction bases not matched to a gene: 9.

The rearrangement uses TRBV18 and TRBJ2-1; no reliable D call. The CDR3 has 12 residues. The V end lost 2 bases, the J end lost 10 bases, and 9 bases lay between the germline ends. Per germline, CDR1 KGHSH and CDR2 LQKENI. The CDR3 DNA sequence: TGTGCCAGCTCACCAGCAGTGGGAGAGCAGTTCTTC. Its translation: CASSPAVGEQFF.

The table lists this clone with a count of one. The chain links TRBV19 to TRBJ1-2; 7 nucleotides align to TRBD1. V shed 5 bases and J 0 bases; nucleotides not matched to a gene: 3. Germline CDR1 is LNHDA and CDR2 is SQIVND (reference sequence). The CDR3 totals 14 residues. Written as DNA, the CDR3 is TGTGCCAGTAGTCGGGGGACAGCTAACTATGGCTACACCTTC. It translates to CASSRGTANYGYTF.

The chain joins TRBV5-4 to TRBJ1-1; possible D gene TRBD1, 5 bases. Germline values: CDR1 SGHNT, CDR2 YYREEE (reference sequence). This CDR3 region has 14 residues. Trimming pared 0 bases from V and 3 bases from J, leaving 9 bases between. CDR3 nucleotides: TGTGCCAGCAGCTTGGCAGGGTGGGACACTGAAGCTTTCTTT. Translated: CASSLAGWDTEAFF.

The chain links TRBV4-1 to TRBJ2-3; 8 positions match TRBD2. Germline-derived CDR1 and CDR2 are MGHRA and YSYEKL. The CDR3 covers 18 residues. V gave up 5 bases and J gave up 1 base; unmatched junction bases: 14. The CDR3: CASSWDLREAPRTDTQYF. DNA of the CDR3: TGCGCCAGCAGCTGGGACTTGCGGGAGGCCCCACGCACAGATACGCAGTATTTT.